This entry concerns a single T cell receptor beta chain. Its antigen remains unidentified. TCRdb ran MiXCR on the 5' RACE reads and lists one entry per CDR3 protein. Seen here are hundreds of thousands of distinct CDR3 sequences, about 22% observed once, and the top ten hold about 0.5%. These data come from a study of identical twins. This CDR3 region has 21 residues. The J segment lost 5 bases and the V segment lost 3 bases, leaving 25 bases of the junction unmatched. CDR1 LGHNT and CDR2 FRNRAP come from the germline V gene. Findings and limits, study-wide: In zero-insertion analyses, partial confounding could arise from invariant MAIT and iNKT cells. A lower insertion count was a feature of abundant cord blood beta clonotypes, with no such feature in memory repertoires.

This same sample was also part of a study on yellow fever vaccine responses in identical twins.

This sequence joins TRBV12-5 and TRBJ2-5; 9 bases match TRBD2. Material: CD4+ T cells sorted from blood. This sequence originates from a young woman in good health. CDR3 nucleotide sequence: TGTGCTAGTGGTTTACCGAGAGGAGGGCTAGCGGGAAGCGGTGGGCTGGAGACCCAGTACTTC. Protein product: CASGLPRGGLAGSGGLETQYF.